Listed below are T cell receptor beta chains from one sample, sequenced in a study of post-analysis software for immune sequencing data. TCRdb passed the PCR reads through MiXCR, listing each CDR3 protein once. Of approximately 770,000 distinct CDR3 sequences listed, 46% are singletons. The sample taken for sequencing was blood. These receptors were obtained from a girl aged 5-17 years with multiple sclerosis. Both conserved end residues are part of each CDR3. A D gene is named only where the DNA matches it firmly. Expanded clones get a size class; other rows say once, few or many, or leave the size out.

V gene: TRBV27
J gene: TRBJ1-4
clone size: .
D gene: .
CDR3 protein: CASSLRFKHPREKLFF
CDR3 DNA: TGTGCCAGCAGTTTAAGATTCAAACACCCGAGGGAAAAACTGTTTTTT

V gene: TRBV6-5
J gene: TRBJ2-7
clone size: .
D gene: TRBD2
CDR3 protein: CASSLAGGSNEQYF
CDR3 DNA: TGTGCCAGCAGCTTAGCGGGAGGGAGCAACGAGCAGTACTTC

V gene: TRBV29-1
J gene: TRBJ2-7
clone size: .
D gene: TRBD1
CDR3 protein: CSVDSSTGGYEQYF
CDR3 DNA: TGCAGCGTTGACAGTAGTACAGGGGGCTACGAGCAGTACTTC

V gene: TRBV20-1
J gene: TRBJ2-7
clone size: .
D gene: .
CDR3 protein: CSARAQPYYEQYF
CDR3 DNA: TGCAGTGCTAGAGCCCAACCGTACTACGAGCAGTACTTC

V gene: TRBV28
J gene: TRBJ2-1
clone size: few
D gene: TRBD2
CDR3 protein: CASSFGRADTYNEQFF
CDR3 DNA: TGTGCCAGCAGTTTCGGGAGGGCGGATACTTACAATGAGCAGTTCTTC

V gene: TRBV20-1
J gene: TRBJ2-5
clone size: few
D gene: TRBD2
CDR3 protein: CSANALAGGGETQYF
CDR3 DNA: TGCAGTGCGAATGCACTAGCGGGAGGGGGAGAGACCCAGTACTTC

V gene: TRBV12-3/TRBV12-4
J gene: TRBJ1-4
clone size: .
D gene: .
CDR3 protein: CASTNGPARRVEKLFF
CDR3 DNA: TGTGCCAGCACCAACGGACCTGCGCGTCGTGTTGAAAAACTGTTTTTT

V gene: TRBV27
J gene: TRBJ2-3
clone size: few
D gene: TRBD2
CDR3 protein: CASSSGPSGGQYF
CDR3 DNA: TGTGCCAGCAGTTCGGGCCCTAGCGGAGGGCAGTATTTT

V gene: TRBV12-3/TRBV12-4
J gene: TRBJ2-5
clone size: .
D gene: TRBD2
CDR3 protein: CASSTSGTSGKYEQYF
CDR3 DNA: TGTGCCAGCAGTACGTCCGGGACTAGCGGTAAATATGAGCAGTACTTC

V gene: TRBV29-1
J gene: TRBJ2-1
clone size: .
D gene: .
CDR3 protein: CSVGGNNEQFF
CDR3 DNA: TGCAGCGTTGGGGGGAACAATGAGCAGTTCTTC

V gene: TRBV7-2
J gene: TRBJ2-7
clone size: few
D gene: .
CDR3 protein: CASSPDRAAVYEQYF
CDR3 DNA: TGTGCCAGCAGTCCGGACAGAGCCGCAGTCTACGAGCAGTACTTC

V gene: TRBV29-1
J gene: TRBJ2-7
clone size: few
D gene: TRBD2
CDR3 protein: CSVAAGGNEQYF
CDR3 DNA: TGCAGCGTTGCGGCGGGAGGGAACGAGCAGTACTTC

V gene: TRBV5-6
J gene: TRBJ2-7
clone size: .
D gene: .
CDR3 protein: CASSFTGLNSYEQYF
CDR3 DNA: TGTGCCAGCAGCTTCACGGGGCTGAACTCCTACGAGCAGTACTTC

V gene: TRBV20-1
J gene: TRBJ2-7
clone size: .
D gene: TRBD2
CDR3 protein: CSAKLSGYEQYF
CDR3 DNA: TGCAGTGCTAAACTTAGCGGGTACGAGCAGTACTTC